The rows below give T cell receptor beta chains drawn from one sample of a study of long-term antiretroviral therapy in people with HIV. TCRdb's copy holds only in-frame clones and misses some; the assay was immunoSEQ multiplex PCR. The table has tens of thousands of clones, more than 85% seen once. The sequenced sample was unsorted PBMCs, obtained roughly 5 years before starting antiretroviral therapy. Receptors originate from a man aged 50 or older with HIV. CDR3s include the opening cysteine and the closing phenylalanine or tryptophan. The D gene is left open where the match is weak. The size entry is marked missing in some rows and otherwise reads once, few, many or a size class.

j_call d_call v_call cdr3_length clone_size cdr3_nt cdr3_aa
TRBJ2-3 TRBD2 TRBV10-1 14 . TGCGCCAGCAGTCCGGGACTAGCAACAGATACGCAGTATTTT CASSPGLATDTQYF
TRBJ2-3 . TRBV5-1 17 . TGCGCCAGCAGCTTGGGCCGGGCAGGGTACCCCACAGATACGCAGTATTTT CASSLGRAGYPTDTQYF
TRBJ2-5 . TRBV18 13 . TGTGCCAGCTCACCTTCCTCCCAAGAGACCCAGTACTTC CASSPSSQETQYF
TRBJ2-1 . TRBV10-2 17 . TGCGCCAGCAGCGATCATGGGGACTTTGGCTCCTACAATGAGCAGTTCTTC CASSDHGDFGSYNEQFF
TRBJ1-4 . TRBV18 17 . TGTGCCAGCTCACCACCGGGGATAGGGGCTGGTAATGAAAAACTGTTTTTT CASSPPGIGAGNEKLFF
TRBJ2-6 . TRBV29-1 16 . TGCAGCGTTGAAAGGGACGTTGACTCTGGGGCCAACGTCCTGACTTTC CSVERDVDSGANVLTF
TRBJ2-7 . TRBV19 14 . TGTGCCAGTAGATCCGGGACTCTCTCGTACGAGCAGTACTTC CASRSGTLSYEQYF
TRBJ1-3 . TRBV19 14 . TGTGCCAGTAGATCACCCCAGCGGGGAAACACCATATATTTT CASRSPQRGNTIYF
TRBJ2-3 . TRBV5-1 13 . TGCGCCAGCAGCTTGGTTGACCTAGATACGCAGTATTTT CASSLVDLDTQYF
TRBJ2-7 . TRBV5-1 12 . TGCGCCAGCAGCTTGGCGGGCGCTGAGCAGTACTTC CASSLAGAEQYF
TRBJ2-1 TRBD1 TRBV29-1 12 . TGCAGCGTCACAACACAGGGGAATGAGCAGTTCTTC CSVTTQGNEQFF
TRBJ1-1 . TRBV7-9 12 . TGTGCCAGCAGCTTAGGTGGCCCCAAAGCTTTCTTT CASSLGGPKAFF
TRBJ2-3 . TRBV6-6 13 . TGTGCCACACGAACCGCGAGCACAGATACGCAGTATTTT CATRTASTDTQYF
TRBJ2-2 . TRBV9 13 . TGTGCCAGCAGCGCTCGGTTAATCGGGGAGCTGTTTTTT CASSARLIGELFF
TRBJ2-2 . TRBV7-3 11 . TGTGCCAGCAGCTCCGGGGGGGAGCTGTTTTTT CASSSGGELFF
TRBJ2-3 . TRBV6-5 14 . TGTGCCAGCAGTTACGCAAGTAGGGGAGATACGCAGTATTTT CASSYASRGDTQYF
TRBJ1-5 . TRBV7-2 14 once TGTGCCAGCAGCTCACTTAGAGGGACTCAGCCCCAGCATTTT CASSSLRGTQPQHF
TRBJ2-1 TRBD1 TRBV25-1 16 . TGTGCCAGCAGTGAAGTTGACAGGGGGAATTACAATGAGCAGTTCTTC CASSEVDRGNYNEQFF
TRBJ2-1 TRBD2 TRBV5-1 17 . TGCGCCAGCAGCTTGAATCTAGCGGGAGTAGGTAACAATGAGCAGTTCTTC CASSLNLAGVGNNEQFF
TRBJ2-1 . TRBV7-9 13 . TGTGCCAGCAGGCCCCATGGGACTGATGAGCAGTTCTTC CASRPHGTDEQFF
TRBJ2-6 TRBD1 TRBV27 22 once TGTGCCAGCAGTTTATCCCTAAGGACAGGGGGCATTGGTCTCACTGGGGCCAACGTCCTGACTTTC CASSLSLRTGGIGLTGANVLTF
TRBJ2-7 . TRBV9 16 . TGTGCCAGCAGCGTAGACGTGGGGGGCTACTCCTACGAGCAGTACTTC CASSVDVGGYSYEQYF
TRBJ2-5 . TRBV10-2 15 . TGCGCCAGCAGTGAGTCGACTCGACTAATGGAGACCCAGTACTTC CASSESTRLMETQYF
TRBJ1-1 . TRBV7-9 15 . TGTGCCAGCAGCTTTGGAGGGTCCCTTGACACTGAAGCTTTCTTT CASSFGGSLDTEAFF
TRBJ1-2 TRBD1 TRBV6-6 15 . TGTGCCAGCAGTGATCCGGGACAGGGGGCGCAGGGCTACACCTTC CASSDPGQGAQGYTF
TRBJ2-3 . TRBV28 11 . TGTGCCAGCAGTTTTGAAGATACGCAGTATTTT CASSFEDTQYF
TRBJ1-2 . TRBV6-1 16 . TGTGCCAGCAGTGAAGCGGACGCGAGGGATTACTATGGCTACACCTTC CASSEADARDYYGYTF
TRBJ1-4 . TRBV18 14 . TGTGCCAGCTCTGCACAATCAACTAATGAAAAACTGTTTTTT CASSAQSTNEKLFF
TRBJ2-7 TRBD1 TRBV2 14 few TGTGCCAGCAGTGATCAGGGGGCAGGGTACGAGCAGTACTTC CASSDQGAGYEQYF
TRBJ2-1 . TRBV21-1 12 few TGTGCCAAATCCACGACAGGGGATGAGCAGTTCTTC CAKSTTGDEQFF
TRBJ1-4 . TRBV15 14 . TGTGCCACCAGCAGAGGGGGGAATTATGAAAAACTGTTTTTT CATSRGGNYEKLFF
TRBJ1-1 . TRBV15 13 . TGTGCCACCACCGGACAGTTGAACACTGAAGCTTTCTTT CATTGQLNTEAFF
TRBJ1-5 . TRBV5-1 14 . TGCGCCAGCAGCTTACAGGGTCCCAATCAGCCCCAGCATTTT CASSLQGPNQPQHF
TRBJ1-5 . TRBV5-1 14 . TGCGCCAGCAGCTTGGAGGGTGGGGATCAGCCCCAGCATTTT CASSLEGGDQPQHF
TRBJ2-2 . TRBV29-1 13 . TGCAGCGTTGAAGGTTCCTACGGTGGGGAGCTGTTTTTT CSVEGSYGGELFF
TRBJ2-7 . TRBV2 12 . TGTGCCAGCAGTGAAGGGGCCTCCGAGCAGTACTTC CASSEGASEQYF
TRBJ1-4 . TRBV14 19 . TGTGCCAGCAGCCAAGATGGGGCCCCGAACAGGGCTACTAATGAAAAACTGTTTTTT CASSQDGAPNRATNEKLFF
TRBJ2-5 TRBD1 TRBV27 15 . TGTGCCAGCAGTTTTCTTGGCAGGGGGCAAGAGACCCAGTACTTC CASSFLGRGQETQYF
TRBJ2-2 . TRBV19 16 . TGTGCCAGTAGTATCTTGGGCGGGCGGGTCACCGGGGAGCTGTTTTTT CASSILGGRVTGELFF
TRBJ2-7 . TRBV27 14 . TGTGCCAGCAGTTTAGTCGCCTTTGACGTCGAGCAGTACTTC CASSLVAFDVEQYF
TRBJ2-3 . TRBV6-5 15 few TGTGCCAGCAGTGGGTGGGGGGGCGGCACAGATACGCAGTATTTT CASSGWGGGTDTQYF
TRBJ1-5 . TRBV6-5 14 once TGTGCCAGCAGCCCGGTGGAAGGCAATCAGCCCCAGCATTTT CASSPVEGNQPQHF